The rows below give T cell receptor beta chains drawn from one sample of a study. TCRdb recomputed calls from the multiplex PCR reads with MiXCR, one row per CDR3 protein. The table lists over 1,000 distinct CDR3 sequences, about 30% of them singletons. The sample was memory CD4+ T cells sorted from blood. Receptor source: a female donor with breast cancer. Both conserved end residues are part of each CDR3. D genes are given only for firm matches. Size values are once, few and many counts, or a class for expanded clones, and some rows have none.

V gene	clone size	J gene	D gene	CDR3 protein	CDR3 DNA
TRBV12-3/TRBV12-4	NA	TRBJ1-2	TRBD1	CASSSGTAYYGYTF	TGTGCCAGCAGTTCCGGGACAGCCTACTATGGCTACACCTTC
TRBV12-3/TRBV12-4	NA	TRBJ1-2	TRBD1	CASSRGQAYGYTF	TGTGCCAGCAGTCGGGGACAGGCTTATGGCTACACCTTC
TRBV12-3/TRBV12-4	NA	TRBJ1-2	TRBD1	CASRATGVNYGYTF	TGTGCCAGCAGGGCGACAGGGGTTAACTATGGCTACACCTTC
TRBV12-3/TRBV12-4	large	TRBJ1-2	NA	CASCTRALDGYTF	TGTGCCAGCTGTACTCGGGCCTTGGATGGCTACACCTTC
TRBV12-3/TRBV12-4	medium-sized	TRBJ1-2	TRBD1	CASSTLRDSHGYTF	TGTGCCAGCAGTACCCTACGGGACAGCCATGGCTACACCTTC
TRBV12-3/TRBV12-4	NA	TRBJ1-2	NA	CASRSRVVGGYGYTF	TGTGCCAGCAGGAGCAGGGTTGTGGGCGGCTATGGCTACACCTTC
TRBV12-3/TRBV12-4	few	TRBJ1-2	TRBD1	CASSLAGQGNYGYTF	TGTGCCAGCAGTTTAGCGGGACAGGGAAACTATGGCTACACCTTC
TRBV12-3/TRBV12-4	large	TRBJ1-2	NA	CASNNDRVYGYTF	TGTGCCAGCAATAACGACAGAGTCTATGGCTACACCTTC
TRBV12-3/TRBV12-4	large	TRBJ1-2	NA	CASSATGSNYGYTF	TGTGCCAGCAGTGCGACGGGGTCAAACTATGGCTACACCTTC
TRBV12-3/TRBV12-4	medium-sized	TRBJ1-2	TRBD1	CASSPNRGGDYGYTF	TGTGCCAGCAGCCCAAACAGGGGTGGGGACTATGGCTACACCTTC
TRBV12-3/TRBV12-4	few	TRBJ1-2	TRBD1	CASSLDRDYGYTF	TGTGCCAGCAGTTTGGACAGGGACTATGGCTACACCTTC
TRBV12-3/TRBV12-4	NA	TRBJ1-2	NA	CASRDGSGYTF	TGTGCCAGCAGGGACGGGAGCGGCTACACCTTC
TRBV12-3/TRBV12-4	NA	TRBJ1-2	TRBD1	CASSFLPDRDGYTF	TGTGCCAGCAGTTTCCTTCCGGACAGGGATGGCTACACCTTC
TRBV12-3/TRBV12-4	large	TRBJ1-2	TRBD1	CASSLFPGQGDGYTF	TGTGCCAGCAGTTTATTCCCTGGACAGGGCGATGGCTACACCTTC
TRBV12-3/TRBV12-4	medium-sized	TRBJ1-2	TRBD1	CASSQIRDRGIREGYTF	TGTGCCAGCAGCCAAATCCGGGACAGGGGAATTCGGGAAGGCTACACCTTC
TRBV12-3/TRBV12-4	NA	TRBJ1-2	NA	CATTGLAGHNYGYTF	TGTGCCACCACCGGTTTGGCAGGGCATAACTATGGCTACACCTTC
TRBV12-3/TRBV12-4	NA	TRBJ1-2	TRBD1	CASSRRIQGLNYGYTF	TGTGCCAGCAGCCGACGCATACAGGGGTTGAACTATGGCTACACCTTC
TRBV12-3/TRBV12-4	few	TRBJ1-2	TRBD1	CASSLDRVYGYTF	TGTGCCAGCAGTTTGGACAGGGTCTATGGCTACACCTTC
TRBV12-3/TRBV12-4	NA	TRBJ1-2	NA	CASSPGGAGYTF	TGTGCCAGCTCCCCAGGAGGTGCGGGCTACACCTTC
TRBV12-3/TRBV12-4	large	TRBJ1-2	NA	CASTPPGNYGYTF	TGTGCCAGCACCCCGCCGGGCAACTATGGCTACACCTTC
TRBV12-3/TRBV12-4	NA	TRBJ1-2	TRBD1	CASRAGQGMGGYTF	TGTGCCAGCAGGGCGGGACAGGGAATGGGTGGCTACACCTTC
TRBV12-3/TRBV12-4	large	TRBJ1-2	TRBD1	CASTVDGTGFGGYTF	TGTGCCAGCACCGTCGACGGGACAGGGTTTGGCGGCTACACCTTC
TRBV12-3/TRBV12-4	NA	TRBJ1-2	TRBD1	CASRSGQGGGYTF	TGTGCCAGCAGGTCGGGACAGGGCGGCGGCTACACCTTC
TRBV12-3/TRBV12-4	large	TRBJ1-2	NA	CASSFTQGSPYGYTF	TGTGCCAGCAGTTTCACCCAGGGGTCCCCATATGGCTACACCTTC
TRBV12-3/TRBV12-4	large	TRBJ1-2	NA	CASSLVGGYTF	TGTGCCAGCAGTTTAGTCGGCGGCTACACCTTC
TRBV12-3/TRBV12-4	large	TRBJ1-2	NA	CASSISQGLHGYTF	TGTGCCAGCAGTATATCCCAGGGATTGCATGGCTACACCTTC
TRBV12-3/TRBV12-4	few	TRBJ1-2	TRBD1	CASSAGQGSGYTF	TGTGCCAGCAGTGCGGGACAGGGATCTGGCTACACCTTC
TRBV12-3/TRBV12-4	large	TRBJ1-2	TRBD1	CASSLATGTF	TGTGCCAGCAGTTTAGCGACAGGGACCTTC
TRBV12-3/TRBV12-4	NA	TRBJ1-2	TRBD1	CASIQGQGSGYTF	TGTGCCAGCATCCAGGGACAGGGATCTGGCTACACCTTC
TRBV12-3/TRBV12-4	large	TRBJ1-2	NA	CASSPRSPPNYGYTF	TGTGCCAGCAGTCCCCGGTCCCCTCCCAACTATGGCTACACCTTC